The entry below describes one T cell receptor (beta chain). Deletions cut 1 base from V and 8 bases from J, with 8 bases between. Germline assignment: CDR1 SNHLY and CDR2 FYNNEI. The CDR3 loop spans 12 amino acids. The sample belongs to a study of blood T cell repertoires in COVID-19. Study background: The samples span acute and convalescent COVID-19 from the United States, Italy and Spain. T cells, B-cell-depleted T cells, or PBMCs provided the cDNA or gDNA that served as material.

TCRdb keeps only in-frame clones here, not all; method: immunoSEQ multiplex PCR. Of 100,000 or so clones in the sample, 84% were seen once. The receptor was isolated from a man between 65 and 85 years old with active or convalescent COVID-19. V is TRBV2 and J is TRBJ1-2; D remains ambiguous. The sample taken for sequencing was peripheral blood. The CDR3 sequence: CASSEVAFGYTF. As DNA, the CDR3 is TGTGCCAGCAGTGAAGTGGCATTCGGCTACACCTTC.